The clone carrying this TCR beta chain has at least ten counts. As yet, its antigen is unknown. These data come from a study of CD8+CD57+ T cells in acquired aplastic anemia. Study results and limitations: Patients had twenty-nine CD8+ CDR3 sequences in common with controls (the shared set). A significant difference in CD8+ Simpson's diversity between patients and controls was not found.

Between the trimmed V and J ends, which lost 1 base and 8 bases, there was a span of 12 bases. Germline assignment: CDR1 SEHNR and CDR2 FQNEAQ (reference sequence). The CDR3 is 15 residues long. The study profiled TCR beta VDJ and CDR3 using genomic DNA as template. TCRdb ran MiXCR on the reads and lists one entry per CDR3 protein. The sample consists of some 210,000 distinct CDR3 sequences, over 60% of them appearing once. This sequence originates from a human donor in good health. Sample: sorted CD4+, CD8+, or CD8+CD57+ T cells (not recorded which) from PBMCs. The rearrangement links TRBV7-9 to TRBJ1-6; D is unresolved. CDR3: CASSLEVGIDSPLHF. Here the CDR3 DNA reads TGTGCCAGCAGCTTAGAGGTGGGAATCGATTCACCCCTCCACTTT.